The entry below gives a single T cell receptor beta chain sequence along with its context. The data originate from a study of blood T cell repertoires in COVID-19. Overall study context: Two consecutive negative NP/OP PCR tests, clearance, or resolved symptoms defined Cohort 3 recovery. Samples came from the United States, Italy and Spain, spanning acute and convalescent COVID-19.

Cohort placement rested on clinical history that participants reported themselves. In germline, CDR1 is SGHTA, CDR2 FQGNSA. CDR3 length: 14 amino acids. The ends lost 0 bases at V and 5 bases at J; junction bases unmatched: 3. Per the original data handling: Amplification from reference gene primers served as the basis for estimated nucleated cell counts. The table came from immunoSEQ multiplex PCR; TCRdb's copy has only in-frame clones and leaves some out. V, J and clone size are taken as reported in that table, and D and trimming were inferred from the DNA itself. The sample lists 200,000 to 250,000 clones, 86% occurring once.

The clonotype was recovered from a woman between 45 and 60 years old in a cohort exposed to, infected with or recovered from COVID-19 (not recorded which). The chain uses TRBV7-2 and TRBJ2-5; 7 positions match TRBD1. Sequencing used PBMCs or T cells enriched from blood (not recorded which). The CDR3 protein is CASSLAVTGETQYF. The DNA for the CDR3 is TGTGCCAGCAGCTTAGCAGTGACAGGGGAGACCCAGTACTTC. Based on the CDR3 plus reference TRBV7-2 and TRBJ2-5, the full variable domain is GAGVSQSPSNKVTEKGKDVELRCDPISGHTALYWYRQSLGQGLEFLIYFQGNSAPDKSGLPSDRFSAERTGGSVSTLTIQRTQQEDSAVYLCASSLAVTGETQYFGPGTRLLVL.